Below, 24 T cell receptor beta chains from the same sample are listed, as sequenced in a study of OX40 agonist ivuxolimab in advanced cancers. Profiled with immunoSEQ multiplex PCR; TCRdb holds only in-frame clones, not every one. The repertoire holds around 83,000 clones, with around 90% as singletons. Here the sequenced sample was CD4+ or CD8+ T cells sorted from blood, taken in a trial of the OX40 agonist ivuxolimab. Every receptor here comes from an adult with an advanced solid tumor such as melanoma, head and neck, liver or kidney cancer.

The chain employs TRBV29-1 and TRBJ2-1; D gene unclear. Germline CDR1 SQVTM, CDR2 ANQGSEA. This CDR3 is built from 12 residues. V gave up 4 bases and J gave up 6 bases, with 10 bases separating them. The CDR3 loop reads CSVGIGSNEQFF. The CDR3 DNA sequence: TGCAGCGTTGGGATAGGGTCCAATGAGCAGTTCTTC.

This clone was seen a single time. DNA of the CDR3: TGTGCCAGCAGCTTAACGTCAGGTGCCCTCTCTGGAAACACCATATATTTT. As protein: CASSLTSGALSGNTIYF. The chain has TRBV7-2 and TRBJ1-3; no clear D gene. Germline CDR1 is SGHTA and CDR2 is FQGNSA. The germline V and J ends were trimmed by 2 bases and 0 bases, with 14 bases remaining between them. The CDR3 is 17 residues long.

The chain recombines TRBV28 with TRBJ2-1; D gene uncertain. CDR1 is MDHEN and CDR2 is SYDVKM in the germline V gene. Trimming removed 6 bases at V and 0 bases at J, with 15 bases between. The CDR3 covers 16 residues. For the CDR3, the DNA is TGTGCCAGCAGCCCCTCACCGCCGAGCTCCTACAATGAGCAGTTCTTC. Protein: CASSPSPPSSYNEQFF.

The rearrangement joins TRBV2 to TRBJ1-1; D might be TRBD1 (6 bases). This CDR3 spans 17 amino acids. V dropped 6 bases and J dropped 1 base, with 21 bases sitting between them. From germline, CDR1 is SNHLY and CDR2 FYNNEI. The CDR3 DNA sequence: TGTGCCAGCAGCCCGGGGGGGCCGAGGGGCAGGAACACTGAAGCTTTCTTT. Amino acid sequence: CASSPGGPRGRNTEAFF.

The chain carries TRBV9 and TRBJ2-3; the D gene is possibly TRBD1 (6 bases). CDR3 length: 14 residues. Per germline, CDR1 SGDLS and CDR2 YYNGEE. V lost 0 bases to trimming and J lost 4 bases, with 9 bases between them. CDR3 protein: CASSVGTVADTQYF. The CDR3 nucleotides are TGTGCCAGCAGCGTAGGGACAGTGGCAGATACGCAGTATTTT.

The chain is built from TRBV5-1 and TRBJ2-3; D not certain. Germline CDR1 is SGHRS and CDR2 is YFSETQ. The CDR3 runs 14 residues. V was cut by 4 bases and J by 1 base, with 10 bases left in between. CDR3 DNA sequence: TGCGCCAGCAGCGACCCGCAGGGCACAGATACGCAGTATTTT. It specifies CASSDPQGTDTQYF.

The genes are TRBV27 and TRBJ1-1; possible D gene TRBD1, 5 bases. Germline CDR1 is MNHEY and CDR2 is SMNVEV (reference sequence). V lost 6 bases and J 5 bases, leaving 10 bases between the germline ends. The CDR3 spans 12 residues. CDR3 in amino acids: CASSSQGTEAFF. CDR3 nucleotide sequence: TGTGCCAGCAGCTCCCAGGGTACTGAAGCTTTCTTT.

The chain links TRBV15 to TRBJ2-7, with no clear D. Looked up from germline, CDR1 is LNHNV and CDR2 is YYDKDF (reference sequence). With 2 bases removed from V and 5 bases from J, the gap between germline ends came to 7 bases. The CDR3 contains 12 residues. The CDR3 sequence: CATSRKGNEQYF. CDR3 bases: TGTGCCACCAGCAGAAAGGGAAACGAGCAGTACTTC.

The table lists this clone with a few counts. The rearrangement links TRBV11-2 to TRBJ2-1; D uncertain. V was clipped by 5 bases and J by 6 bases, with 8 bases between them. This CDR3 comprises 12 residues. Germline CDR1 and CDR2: SGHAT and FQNNGV. The CDR3 DNA follows: TGTGCCAGCAGCCTTCGGTCCAATGAGCAGTTCTTC. Translating it yields CASSLRSNEQFF.

The V gene is TRBV6-5, the J gene TRBJ2-3, with 8 bases lining up with TRBD1. Germline CDR1 is MNHEY and CDR2 is SVGAGI. With V trimmed by 5 bases and J by 1 base, 5 bases remained unmatched. CDR3 length: 15 amino acids. The CDR3 loop is CASSRDRGRTDTQYF. The CDR3 nucleotides are TGTGCCAGCAGTCGCGACAGGGGTCGCACAGATACGCAGTATTTT.

V usage is TRBV5-4 and J usage is TRBJ2-7, with a tentative D call TRBD2 (5 bases). Germline CDR1 and CDR2: SGHNT and YYREEE (reference sequence). V shed 4 bases and J shed 4 bases, with 15 bases lying between them. The CDR3 is 14 residues long. The DNA of the CDR3 is TGTGCCAGCAGCCAAGGACTGGAAATTTACGAGCAGTACTTC. It translates to CASSQGLEIYEQYF.

This clone was counted a single time. V gene TRBV6-6 combines with J gene TRBJ1-1, with D perhaps matching TRBD1 (6 bases). There are 14 residues in the CDR3. The V gene lost 4 bases and the J gene lost 1 base, with 10 bases spanning the gap. In germline, CDR1 is MNHNY, CDR2 SVGAGI (reference sequence). The CDR3 sequence: CASSFDRQNTEAFF. CDR3 DNA: TGTGCCAGCAGTTTCGACAGGCAGAACACTGAAGCTTTCTTT.

The V gene is TRBV5-1, the J gene TRBJ2-1; TRBD2 agrees at 9 bases. This CDR3 contains 18 residues. Germline trimming cut 3 bases from V and 10 bases from J; bases unmatched to any gene: 20. Germline V gene sequence: CDR1 SGHRS, CDR2 YFSETQ. CDR3 bases: TGCGCCAGCAGCTCCCGGGGTTTGGGAGCGGGAGGCACAAGCGAGCAGTTCTTC. Translating gives CASSSRGLGAGGTSEQFF.

Note on this clone: The junction shows a germline mismatch at one end, possibly a read error. The gene calls are TRBV19 and TRBJ1-5; D is ambiguous. CDR1 LNHDA and CDR2 SQIVND come from the germline V gene (reference sequence). This CDR3 comprises 14 residues. The CDR3 region is CASSLESSNQPQHF. The CDR3 DNA reads as TGTGCCAGTAGTTTAGAGAGTAGCAATCAGCCCCAGCATTTT.

CDR3 in amino acids: CASSLDQRAGGEQYF. The CDR3 nucleotides read TGTGCCAGCAGCTTAGACCAACGGGCAGGCGGGGAGCAGTACTTC. J is TRBJ2-7 and V is TRBV11-3; TRBD2 might be the D (5 bases). The CDR3 loop spans 15 amino acids. Between the trimmed V and J ends, which lost 0 bases and 7 bases, there was a span of 16 bases. Germline V lookup: CDR1 SGHNT, CDR2 YENEEA.

The chain links TRBV19 to TRBJ2-3, with 11 bases matching TRBD1. The CDR3 runs 15 residues. Germline V lookup: CDR1 LNHDA, CDR2 SQIVND (reference sequence). The junction had 8 bases not matched to a gene; V was cut back by 8 bases and J by 4 bases. CDR3 DNA sequence: TGTGCCAGTGGTGGACAGGGGGCTTCGGCAGATACGCAGTATTTT. It yields the protein CASGGQGASADTQYF. Based on the CDR3 plus reference TRBV19 and TRBJ2-3, the full variable domain is DGGITQSPKYLFRKEGQNVTLSCEQNLNHDAMYWYRQDPGQGLRLIYYSQIVNDFQKGDIAEGYSVSREKKESFPLTVTSAQKNPTAFYLCASGGQGASADTQYFGPGTRLTVL.

About this clone itself: Other DNA sequences in the same sample also yield this CDR3. This chain links TRBV2 with TRBJ1-4; D call uncertain. Trimming left V 4 bases short and J 8 bases short, with 8 bases between. In germline, CDR1 is SNHLY, CDR2 FYNNEI. This CDR3 spans 12 amino acids. The CDR3 DNA follows: TGTGCCAGCAGTGGACGAGGGGAAAAACTGTTTTTT. Residues: CASSGRGEKLFF.

The V gene is TRBV15, the J gene TRBJ2-1, with D tentatively TRBD1 (5 bases). Per germline, CDR1 LNHNV and CDR2 YYDKDF (reference sequence). The CDR3 extends over 16 amino acids. V lost 1 base, J lost 1 base, and 11 bases lay in between. CDR3 residues: CATSRGGVKSYNEQFF. Here the CDR3 DNA reads TGTGCCACCAGCAGAGGGGGCGTAAAATCCTACAATGAGCAGTTCTTC. The variable domain in full, with the rest retrieved from reference TRBV15 and TRBJ2-1, is DAMVIQNPRYQVTQFGKPVTLSCSQTLNHNVMYWYQQKSSQAPKLLFHYYDKDFNNEADTPDNFQSRRPNTSFCFLDIRSPGLGDTAMYLCATSRGGVKSYNEQFFGPGTRLTVL.

The chain uses TRBV7-9 and TRBJ2-5, with 7 bases lining up with TRBD1. CDR1 SEHNR and CDR2 FQNEAQ come from the germline V gene (reference sequence). V lost 4 bases to trimming and J lost 1 base; unmatched junction nucleotides: 18. This CDR3 is built from 19 residues. CDR3 nucleotide sequence: TGTGCCAGCAGCTACTCCCGGGACAGATATCCGACTTTCCAAGAGACCCAGTACTTC. This translates into CASSYSRDRYPTFQETQYF.

J is TRBJ2-3 and V is TRBV5-1; D is ambiguous. CDR1 is SGHRS and CDR2 is YFSETQ in the germline V gene. The CDR3 is 14 amino acids. Trimming shortened V by 8 bases and J by 2 bases, and 15 bases separated the two germline ends. The DNA for the CDR3 is TGCGCCAGTCGTCTAGGTTCGACCACAGATACGCAGTATTTT. This sequence encodes CASRLGSTTDTQYF.

V usage is TRBV18 and J usage is TRBJ2-7, with D perhaps assigned TRBD1 or TRBD2 (5 bases each). The CDR3 loop spans 14 amino acids. V lost 0 bases and J 6 bases, leaving 12 bases between the germline ends. In germline, CDR1 is KGHSH, CDR2 LQKENI. CDR3 sequence: CASSPPGTPREQYF. The CDR3 DNA follows: TGTGCCAGCTCACCACCGGGGACGCCTCGCGAGCAGTACTTC.

The V gene is TRBV6-1, the J gene TRBJ2-7; the match to TRBD2 covers 7 bases. Germline assignment: CDR1 MNHNS and CDR2 SASEGT. The CDR3 has 15 residues. The ends lost 6 bases at V and 0 bases at J; junction bases unmatched: 8. CDR3 sequence: CASRAYASGSYEQYF. The CDR3 DNA reads TGTGCCAGCAGGGCCTATGCTAGCGGCTCCTACGAGCAGTACTTC.

CDR3 amino acids: CASSKIADSYNEQFF. Written as DNA, the CDR3 is TGTGCCAGCTCAAAAATAGCGGACTCCTACAATGAGCAGTTCTTC. The rearrangement links TRBV18 to TRBJ2-1; weak D call: TRBD2 (6 bases). This CDR3 has 15 residues. Germline assignment: CDR1 KGHSH and CDR2 LQKENI. Deletions cut 5 bases from V and 0 bases from J, with 11 bases between.

The chain combines TRBV5-4 with TRBJ1-1; 7 bases agree with TRBD1. The CDR3 has 16 amino acids. The ends lost 4 bases at V and 0 bases at J; junction bases unmatched: 9. The germline V gene encodes CDR1 SGHNT and CDR2 YYREEE (reference sequence). CDR3 protein: CASSQVSGQLNTEAFF. The CDR3 coding sequence is TGTGCCAGCAGCCAGGTTTCGGGACAGTTGAACACTGAAGCTTTCTTT.